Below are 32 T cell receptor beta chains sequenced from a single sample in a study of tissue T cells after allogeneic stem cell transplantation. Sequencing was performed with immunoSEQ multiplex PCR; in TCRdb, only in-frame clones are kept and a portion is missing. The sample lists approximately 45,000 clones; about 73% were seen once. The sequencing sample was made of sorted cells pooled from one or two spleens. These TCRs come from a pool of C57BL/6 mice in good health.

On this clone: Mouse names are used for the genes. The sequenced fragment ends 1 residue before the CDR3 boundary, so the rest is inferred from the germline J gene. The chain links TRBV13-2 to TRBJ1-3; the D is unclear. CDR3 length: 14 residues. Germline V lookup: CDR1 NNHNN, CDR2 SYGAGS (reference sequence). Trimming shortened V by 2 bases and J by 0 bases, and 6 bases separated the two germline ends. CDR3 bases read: TGTGCCAGCGGTGAAAAAAATTCTGGAAATACGCTCTAT. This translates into CASGEKNSGNTLY. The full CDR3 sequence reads CASGEKNSGNTLYF.

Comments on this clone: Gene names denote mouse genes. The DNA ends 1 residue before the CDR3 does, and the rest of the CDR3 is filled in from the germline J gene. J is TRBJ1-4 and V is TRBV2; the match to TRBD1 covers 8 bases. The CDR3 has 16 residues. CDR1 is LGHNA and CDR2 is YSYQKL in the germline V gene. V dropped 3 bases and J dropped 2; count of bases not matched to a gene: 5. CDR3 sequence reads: CASSQARQGSNERLFF. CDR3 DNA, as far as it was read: TGTGCCAGCAGCCAGGCCAGACAGGGGTCCAACGAAAGATTATTT. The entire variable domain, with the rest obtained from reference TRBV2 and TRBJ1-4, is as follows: DPKIIQKPKYLVAVTGSEKILICEQYLGHNAMYWYRQSAKKPLEFMFSYSYQKLMDNQTASSRFQPQSSKKNHLDLQITALKPDDSATYFCASSQARQGSNERLFFGHGTKLSVL.

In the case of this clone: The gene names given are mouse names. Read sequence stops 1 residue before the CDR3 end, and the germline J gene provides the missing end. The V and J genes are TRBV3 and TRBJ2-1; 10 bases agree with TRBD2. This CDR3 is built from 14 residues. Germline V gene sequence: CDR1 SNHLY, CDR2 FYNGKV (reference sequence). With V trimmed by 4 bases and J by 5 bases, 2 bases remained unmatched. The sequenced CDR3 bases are TGTGCCAGCAGCTCCGACTGGGGGGATGCTGAGCAGTTC. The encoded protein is CASSSDWGDAEQF. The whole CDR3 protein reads CASSSDWGDAEQFF.

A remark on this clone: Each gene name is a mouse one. The CDR3 sequence: CASSLSSNYNSPLYF. CDR3 DNA, as far as it was read: TGTGCTAGCAGTTTATCGTCCAACTATAATTCGCCCCTCTAC. The gene calls are TRBV29 and TRBJ1-6; D call uncertain. The read ends 1 residue early relative to the CDR3; the germline J gene fills the gap. TRBJ1-6 is an ORF; its function is uncertain. There are 15 residues in the CDR3. Trimming stripped 0 bases from V and 3 bases from J, with 6 bases between. From germline, CDR1 is MSHET and CDR2 SYDVDS.

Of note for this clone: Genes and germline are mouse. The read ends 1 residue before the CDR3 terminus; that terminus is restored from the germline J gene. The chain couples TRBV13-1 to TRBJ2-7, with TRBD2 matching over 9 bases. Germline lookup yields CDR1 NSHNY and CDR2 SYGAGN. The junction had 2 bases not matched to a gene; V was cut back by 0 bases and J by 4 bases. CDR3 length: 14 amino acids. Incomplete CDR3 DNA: TGTGCCAGCAGTGATGGGCTGGGGGGGTATGAACAGTAC. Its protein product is CASSDGLGGYEQY. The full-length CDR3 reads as CASSDGLGGYEQYF.

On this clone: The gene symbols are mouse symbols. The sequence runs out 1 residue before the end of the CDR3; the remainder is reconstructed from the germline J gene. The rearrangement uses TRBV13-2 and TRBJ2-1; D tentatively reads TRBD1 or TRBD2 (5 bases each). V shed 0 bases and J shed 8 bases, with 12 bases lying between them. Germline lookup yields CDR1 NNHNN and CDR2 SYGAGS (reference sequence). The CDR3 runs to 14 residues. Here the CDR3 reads CASGDGGEGPEQFF. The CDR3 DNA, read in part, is TGTGCCAGCGGTGATGGTGGGGAGGGGCCTGAGCAGTTC.

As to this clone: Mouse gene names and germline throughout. CDR3 DNA, as far as it was read: TGTGCCAGCAGCCTCCGGACTGGGGGGGTATATGAACAGTAC. As protein: CASSLRTGGVYEQY. In full, the CDR3 reads CASSLRTGGVYEQYF. This chain uses TRBV4 with TRBJ2-7; TRBD2 matches 12 bases. The read ends 1 residue early relative to the CDR3; the germline J gene fills the gap. With V trimmed by 5 bases and J by 4 bases, 6 bases remained unmatched. The CDR3 extends over 15 amino acids. In germline, CDR1 is LGHDT, CDR2 YNNKQL (reference sequence).

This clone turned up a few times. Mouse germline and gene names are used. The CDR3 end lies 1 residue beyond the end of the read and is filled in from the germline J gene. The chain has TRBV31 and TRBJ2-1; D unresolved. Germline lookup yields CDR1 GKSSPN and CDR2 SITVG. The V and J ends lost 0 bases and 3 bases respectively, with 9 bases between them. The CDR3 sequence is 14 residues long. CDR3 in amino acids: CAWSLGGVYAEQFF. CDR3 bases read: TGTGCCTGGAGTCTAGGCGGGGTCTATGCTGAGCAGTTC.

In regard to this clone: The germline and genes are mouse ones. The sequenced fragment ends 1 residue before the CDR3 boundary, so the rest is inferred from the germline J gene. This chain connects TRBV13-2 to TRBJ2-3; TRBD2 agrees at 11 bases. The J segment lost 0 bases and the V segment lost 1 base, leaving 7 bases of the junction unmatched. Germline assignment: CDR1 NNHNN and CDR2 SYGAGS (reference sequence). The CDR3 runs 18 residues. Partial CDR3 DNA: TGTGCCAGCGGTGATATACTGGGGGGGCGAACTAGTGCAGAAACGCTGTAT. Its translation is CASGDILGGRTSAETLY. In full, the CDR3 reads CASGDILGGRTSAETLYF.

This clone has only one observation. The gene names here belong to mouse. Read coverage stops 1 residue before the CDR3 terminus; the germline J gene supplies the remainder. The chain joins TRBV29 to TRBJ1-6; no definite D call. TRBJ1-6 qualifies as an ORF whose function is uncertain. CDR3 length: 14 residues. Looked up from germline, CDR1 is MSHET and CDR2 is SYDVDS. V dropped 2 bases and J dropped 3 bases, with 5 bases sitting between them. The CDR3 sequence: CASSLLSYNSPLYF. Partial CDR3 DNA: TGTGCTAGCAGTTTACTCAGCTATAATTCGCCCCTCTAC.

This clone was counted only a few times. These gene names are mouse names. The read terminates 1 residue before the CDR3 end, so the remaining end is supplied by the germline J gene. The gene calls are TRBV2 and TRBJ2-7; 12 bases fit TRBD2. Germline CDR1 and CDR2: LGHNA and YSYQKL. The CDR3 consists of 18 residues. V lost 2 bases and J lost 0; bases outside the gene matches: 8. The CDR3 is CASSQQGPDWGGSYEQYF. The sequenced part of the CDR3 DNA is TGTGCCAGCAGCCAACAGGGCCCGGACTGGGGGGGCTCCTATGAACAGTAC.

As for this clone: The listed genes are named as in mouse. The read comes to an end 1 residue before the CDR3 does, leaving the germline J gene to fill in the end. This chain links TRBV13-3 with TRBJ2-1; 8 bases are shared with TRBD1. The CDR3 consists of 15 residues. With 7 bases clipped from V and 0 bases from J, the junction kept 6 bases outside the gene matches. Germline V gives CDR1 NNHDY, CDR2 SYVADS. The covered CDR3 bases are TGTGCCAGCCCGGACAGGGTTTATAACTATGCTGAGCAGTTC. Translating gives CASPDRVYNYAEQF. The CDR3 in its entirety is CASPDRVYNYAEQFF.

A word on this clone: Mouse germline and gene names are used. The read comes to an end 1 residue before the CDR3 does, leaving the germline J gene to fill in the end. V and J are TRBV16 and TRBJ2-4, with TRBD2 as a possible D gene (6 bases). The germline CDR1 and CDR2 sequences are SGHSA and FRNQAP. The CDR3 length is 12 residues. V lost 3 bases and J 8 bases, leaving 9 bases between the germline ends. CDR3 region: CASSLGGGTLYF. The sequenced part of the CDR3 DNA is TGTGCAAGCAGCTTGGGGGGTGGCACCTTGTAC.

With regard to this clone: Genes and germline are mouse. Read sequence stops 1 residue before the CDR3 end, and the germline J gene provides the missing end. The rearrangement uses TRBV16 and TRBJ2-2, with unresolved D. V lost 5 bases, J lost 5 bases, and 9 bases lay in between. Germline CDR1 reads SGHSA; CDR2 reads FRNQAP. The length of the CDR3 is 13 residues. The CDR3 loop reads CASSEIGTGQLYF. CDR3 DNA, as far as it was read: TGTGCAAGCAGCGAGATCGGGACCGGGCAGCTCTAC.

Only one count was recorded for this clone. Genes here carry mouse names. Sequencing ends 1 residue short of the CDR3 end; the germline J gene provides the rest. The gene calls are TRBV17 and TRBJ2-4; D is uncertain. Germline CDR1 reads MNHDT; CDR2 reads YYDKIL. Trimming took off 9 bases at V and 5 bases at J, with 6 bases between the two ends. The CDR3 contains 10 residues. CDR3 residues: CARHLNTLYF. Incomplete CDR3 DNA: TGTGCTAGACACTTAAACACCTTGTAC.

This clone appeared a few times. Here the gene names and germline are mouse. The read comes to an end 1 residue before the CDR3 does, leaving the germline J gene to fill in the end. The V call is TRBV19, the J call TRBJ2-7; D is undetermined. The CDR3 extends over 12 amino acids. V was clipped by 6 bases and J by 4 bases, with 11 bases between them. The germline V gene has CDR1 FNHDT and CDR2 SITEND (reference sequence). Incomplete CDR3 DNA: TGTGCCAGCAACGGACGGATTTATGAACAGTAC. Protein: CASNGRIYEQY. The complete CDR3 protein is CASNGRIYEQYF. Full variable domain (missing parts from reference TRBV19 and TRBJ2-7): GGIITQTPKFLIGQEGQKLTLKCQQNFNHDTMYWYRQDSGKGLRLIYYSITENDLQKGDLSEGYDASREKKSSFSLTVTSAQKNEMAVFLCASNGRIYEQYFGPGTRLTVL.

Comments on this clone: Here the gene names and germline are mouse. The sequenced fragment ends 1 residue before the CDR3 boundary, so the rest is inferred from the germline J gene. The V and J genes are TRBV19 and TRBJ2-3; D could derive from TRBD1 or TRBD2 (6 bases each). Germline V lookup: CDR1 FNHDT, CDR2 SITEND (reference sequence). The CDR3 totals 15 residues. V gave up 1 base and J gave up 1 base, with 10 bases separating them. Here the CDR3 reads CASSIRGRGAETLYF. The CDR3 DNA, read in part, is TGTGCCAGCAGTATACGGGGGCGAGGTGCAGAAACGCTGTAT.

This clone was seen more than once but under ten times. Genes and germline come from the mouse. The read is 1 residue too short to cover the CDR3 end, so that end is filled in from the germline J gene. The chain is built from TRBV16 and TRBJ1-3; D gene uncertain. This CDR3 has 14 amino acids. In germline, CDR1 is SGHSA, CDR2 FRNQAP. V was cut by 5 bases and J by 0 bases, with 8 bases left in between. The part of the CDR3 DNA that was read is TGTGCAAGCAGCGAAGACAATTCTGGAAATACGCTCTAT. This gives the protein CASSEDNSGNTLY. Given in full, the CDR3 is CASSEDNSGNTLYF.

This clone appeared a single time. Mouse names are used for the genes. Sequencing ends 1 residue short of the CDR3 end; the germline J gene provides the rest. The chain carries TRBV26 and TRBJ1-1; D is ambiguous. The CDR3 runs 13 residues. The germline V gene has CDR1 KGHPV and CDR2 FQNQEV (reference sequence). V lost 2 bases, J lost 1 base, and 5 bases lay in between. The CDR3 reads CASSLGVNTEVFF. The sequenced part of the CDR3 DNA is TGTGCCAGCAGTCTGGGGGTAAACACAGAAGTCTTC.

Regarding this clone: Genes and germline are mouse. The covered CDR3 bases are TGTGCCAGCAGTCACGGGACAGGGACCAACGAAAGATTATTT. Its protein product is CASSHGTGTNERLF. The whole CDR3 reads CASSHGTGTNERLFF. This sequence joins TRBV26 and TRBJ1-4; 9 nucleotides match TRBD1. The read ends 1 residue shy of where the CDR3 ends; the end is completed using the germline J gene. The CDR3 totals 15 residues. The germline V gene has CDR1 KGHPV and CDR2 FQNQEV (reference sequence). Unmatched junction bases numbered 3, after V lost 4 bases and J lost 3 bases.

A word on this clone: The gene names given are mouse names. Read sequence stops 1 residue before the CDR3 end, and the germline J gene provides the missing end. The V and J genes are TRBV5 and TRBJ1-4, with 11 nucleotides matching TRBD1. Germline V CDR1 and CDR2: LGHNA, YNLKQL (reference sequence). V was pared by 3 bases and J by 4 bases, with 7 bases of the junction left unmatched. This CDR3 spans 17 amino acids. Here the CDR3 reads CASSHPGQGGVNERLFF. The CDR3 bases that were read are TGTGCCAGCAGCCACCCGGGACAGGGGGGGGTCAACGAAAGATTATTT.

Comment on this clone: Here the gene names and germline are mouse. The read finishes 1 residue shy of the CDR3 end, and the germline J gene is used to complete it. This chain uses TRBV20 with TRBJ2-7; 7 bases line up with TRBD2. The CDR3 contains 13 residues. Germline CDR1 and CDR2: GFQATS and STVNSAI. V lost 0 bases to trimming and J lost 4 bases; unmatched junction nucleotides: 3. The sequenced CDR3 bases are TGTGGTGCTAGGGATCGTGGGGGGTATGAACAGTAC. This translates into CGARDRGGYEQY. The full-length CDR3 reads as CGARDRGGYEQYF.

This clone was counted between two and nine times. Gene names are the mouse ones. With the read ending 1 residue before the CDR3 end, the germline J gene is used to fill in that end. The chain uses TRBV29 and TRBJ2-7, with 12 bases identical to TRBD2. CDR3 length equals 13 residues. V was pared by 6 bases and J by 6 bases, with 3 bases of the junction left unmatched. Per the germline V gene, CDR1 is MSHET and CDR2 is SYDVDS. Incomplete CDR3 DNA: TGTGCTAGCAGAGGGACTGGGGGGAGTGAACAGTAC. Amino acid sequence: CASRGTGGSEQY. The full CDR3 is CASRGTGGSEQYF. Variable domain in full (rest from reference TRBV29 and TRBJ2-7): DMKVTQMPRYLIKRMGENVLLECGQDMSHETMYWYRQDPGLGLQLIYISYDVDSNSEGDIPKGYRVSRKKREHFSLILDSAKTNQTSVYFCASRGTGGSEQYFGPGTRLTVL.

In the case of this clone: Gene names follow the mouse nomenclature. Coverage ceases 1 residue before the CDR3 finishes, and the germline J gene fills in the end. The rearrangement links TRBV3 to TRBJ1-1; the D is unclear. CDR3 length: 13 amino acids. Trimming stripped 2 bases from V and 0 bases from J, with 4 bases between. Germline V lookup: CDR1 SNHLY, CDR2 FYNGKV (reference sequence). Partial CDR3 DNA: TGTGCCAGCAGCTTAAGACAGAACACAGAAGTCTTC. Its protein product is CASSLRQNTEVF. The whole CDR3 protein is CASSLRQNTEVFF.

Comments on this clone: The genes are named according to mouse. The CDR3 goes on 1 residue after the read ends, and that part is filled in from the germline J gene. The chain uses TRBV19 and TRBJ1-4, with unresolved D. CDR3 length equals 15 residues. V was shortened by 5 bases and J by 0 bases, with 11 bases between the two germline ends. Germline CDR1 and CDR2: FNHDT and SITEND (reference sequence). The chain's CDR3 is CASSPDTFSNERLFF. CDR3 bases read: TGTGCCAGCAGCCCTGACACCTTTTCCAACGAAAGATTATTT.

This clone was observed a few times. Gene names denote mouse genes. The sequenced part of the CDR3 DNA is TGTGCCAGCAGCGGGGACTGGGGGGGCTATGAACAGTAC. The encoded protein is CASSGDWGGYEQY. In full, the CDR3 reads CASSGDWGGYEQYF. The V call is TRBV2, the J call TRBJ2-7, with 13 bases aligning to TRBD2. The read ends 1 residue early relative to the CDR3; the germline J gene fills the gap. Germline trimming cut 5 bases from V and 3 bases from J; bases unmatched to any gene: 1. Per the germline V gene, CDR1 is LGHNA and CDR2 is YSYQKL. There are 14 residues in the CDR3.

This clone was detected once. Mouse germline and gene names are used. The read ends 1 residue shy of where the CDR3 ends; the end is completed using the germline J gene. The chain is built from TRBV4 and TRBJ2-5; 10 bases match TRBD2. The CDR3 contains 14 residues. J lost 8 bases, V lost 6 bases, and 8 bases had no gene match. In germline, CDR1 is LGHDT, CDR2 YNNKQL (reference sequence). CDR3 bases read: TGTGCCAGCAGTCCCGGGACTGGGGCGGGCACCCAGTAC. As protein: CASSPGTGAGTQY. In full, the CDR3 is CASSPGTGAGTQYF.

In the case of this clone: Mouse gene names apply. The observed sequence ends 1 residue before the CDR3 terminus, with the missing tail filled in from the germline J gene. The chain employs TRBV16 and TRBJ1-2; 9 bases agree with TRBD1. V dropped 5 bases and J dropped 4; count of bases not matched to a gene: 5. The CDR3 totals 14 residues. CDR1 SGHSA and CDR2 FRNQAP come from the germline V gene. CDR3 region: CASSPGQGVSDYTF. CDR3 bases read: TGTGCAAGCAGCCCGGGACAGGGAGTCTCCGACTACACC.

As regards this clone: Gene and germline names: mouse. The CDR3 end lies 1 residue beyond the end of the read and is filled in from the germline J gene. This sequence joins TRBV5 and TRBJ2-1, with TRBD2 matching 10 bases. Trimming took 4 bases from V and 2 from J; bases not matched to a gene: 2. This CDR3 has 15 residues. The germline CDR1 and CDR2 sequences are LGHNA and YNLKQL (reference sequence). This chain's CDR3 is CASSPTGGYYAEQFF. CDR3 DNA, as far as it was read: TGTGCCAGCAGCCCGACTGGGGGGTACTATGCTGAGCAGTTC.

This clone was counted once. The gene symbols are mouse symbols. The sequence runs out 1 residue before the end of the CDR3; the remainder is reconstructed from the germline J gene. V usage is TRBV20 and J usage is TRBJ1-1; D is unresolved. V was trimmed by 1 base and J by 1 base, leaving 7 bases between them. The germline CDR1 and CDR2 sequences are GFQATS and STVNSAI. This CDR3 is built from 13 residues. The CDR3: CGARGAINTEVFF. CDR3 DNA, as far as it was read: TGTGGTGCTAGGGGGGCAATAAACACAGAAGTCTTC.

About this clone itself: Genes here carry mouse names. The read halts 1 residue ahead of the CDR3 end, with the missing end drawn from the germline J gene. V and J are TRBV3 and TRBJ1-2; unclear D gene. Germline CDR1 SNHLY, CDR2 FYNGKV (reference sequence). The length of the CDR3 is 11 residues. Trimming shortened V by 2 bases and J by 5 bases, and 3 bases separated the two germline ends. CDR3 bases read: TGTGCCAGCAGCTTAAGGTCCGACTACACC. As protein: CASSLRSDYT. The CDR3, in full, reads CASSLRSDYTF.

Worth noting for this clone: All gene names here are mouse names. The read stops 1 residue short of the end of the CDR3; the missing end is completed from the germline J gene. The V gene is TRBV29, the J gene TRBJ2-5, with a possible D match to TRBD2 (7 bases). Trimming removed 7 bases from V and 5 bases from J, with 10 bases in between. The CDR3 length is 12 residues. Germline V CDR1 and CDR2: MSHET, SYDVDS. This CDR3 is CASIGGRDTQYF. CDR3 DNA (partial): TGTGCTAGCATCGGGGGGCGAGACACCCAGTAC.